Presented here are 23 T cell receptor beta chains from one specimen sequenced in a study of cytomegalovirus exposure and HLA in healthy donors. PCR was performed using 60 Vbeta and 13 Jbeta primers. TCRdb keeps only in-frame clones here, not all; method: immunoSEQ multiplex PCR. The sample yields around 170,000 clones, roughly 80% seen once. Sequencing was done on a sample of PBMCs. These receptor sequences come from a middle-aged man in good health and CMV-seropositive.

The rearrangement uses TRBV9 and TRBJ2-2; 9 bases are a match to TRBD2. CDR3 length: 15 residues. The germline CDR1 and CDR2 sequences are SGDLS and YYNGEE. V lost 4 bases and J lost 5; bases outside the gene matches: 6. The DNA for the CDR3 is TGTGCCAGCAGCCCCCGACTAGCGGATACCGGGGAGCTGTTTTTT. It specifies CASSPRLADTGELFF.

V usage is TRBV6-5 and J usage is TRBJ2-7; 9 nucleotides agree with TRBD1. The germline CDR1 and CDR2 sequences are MNHEY and SVGAGI. Trimming took 5 bases from V and 2 from J; bases not matched to a gene: 4. This CDR3 is built from 14 residues. CDR3 in DNA: TGTGCCAGCAGTCCAGGACAGGGGACCTACGAGCAGTACTTC. Protein sequence: CASSPGQGTYEQYF.

The chain has TRBV7-3 and TRBJ1-1, with D perhaps TRBD1 (5 bases). Germline V gene sequence: CDR1 SGHTA, CDR2 FQGTGA. The CDR3 spans 14 residues. V lost 0 bases, J lost 2 bases, and 7 bases lay in between. Written as DNA, the CDR3 is TGTGCCAGCAGCTTAACTGACAGTAACACTGAAGCTTTCTTT. This codes for CASSLTDSNTEAFF.

The chain has TRBV5-1 and TRBJ2-5, with 9 bases fitting TRBD1. V was clipped by 4 bases and J by 4 bases; unmatched bases: 2. CDR3 length: 13 amino acids. Germline CDR1 reads SGHRS; CDR2 reads YFSETQ. The CDR3 spells CASSTGQGETQYF. In nucleotides, the CDR3 is TGCGCCAGCAGCACGGGACAGGGAGAGACCCAGTACTTC. Together with reference TRBV5-1 and TRBJ2-5, the CDR3 gives the full variable domain: KAGVTQTPRYLIKTRGQQVTLSCSPISGHRSVSWYQQTPGQGLQFLFEYFSETQRNKGNFPGRFSGRQFSNSRSEMNVSTLELGDSALYLCASSTGQGETQYFGPGTRLLVL.

This clone has just a few counts. The chain recombines TRBV29-1 with TRBJ2-7, with 11 bases matching TRBD2. The CDR3 loop spans 14 amino acids. V dropped 5 bases and J dropped 4; count of bases not matched to a gene: 7. The germline V gene has CDR1 SQVTM and CDR2 ANQGSEA. The DNA of the CDR3 is TGCAGCGTTTTGTCTAGCGGGGGGTTTTACGAGCAGTACTTC. Translating gives CSVLSSGGFYEQYF.

In its sample, this clone was seen a few times. Additional DNA sequences in this sample encode the identical CDR3. The chain couples TRBV27 to TRBJ1-5; D perhaps matches TRBD1 (5 bases). This CDR3 has 15 residues. Looked up from germline, CDR1 is MNHEY and CDR2 is SMNVEV (reference sequence). Trimming took 3 bases from V and 1 from J, leaving 10 bases between them. The CDR3 DNA reads TGTGCCAGCAGTTTCGGGGGAGGGAGCAATCAGCCCCAGCATTTT. It translates to CASSFGGGSNQPQHF.

The chain carries TRBV2 and TRBJ1-4, with a weak D call TRBD1 (5 bases). V was pared by 7 bases and J by 6 bases, with 15 bases between. From germline, CDR1 is SNHLY and CDR2 FYNNEI. CDR3 length equals 14 residues. The CDR3 is CASIRGAGHEKLFF. CDR3 sequence (DNA): TGTGCCAGCATTCGCGGGGCAGGTCATGAAAAACTGTTTTTT.

This chain uses TRBV28 with TRBJ2-4, with a weak D call TRBD2 (6 bases). Trimming stripped 0 bases from V and 8 bases from J, with 23 bases between. Per the germline V gene, CDR1 is MDHEN and CDR2 is SYDVKM. This CDR3 contains 18 residues. CDR3 nucleotides: TGTGCCAGCAGTTTATGGGGGCTTAGAGGCAGCGGAGGGGACATTCAGTACTTC. It translates to CASSLWGLRGSGGDIQYF.

The chain has TRBV27 and TRBJ1-1; TRBD1 is a possible D gene (6 bases). Per germline, CDR1 MNHEY and CDR2 SMNVEV (reference sequence). CDR3 length: 15 residues. V dropped 3 bases and J dropped 10 bases, with 21 bases sitting between them. Here the CDR3 DNA reads TGTGCCAGCAGTTTTTGGGGGGGCGGGGGCCGGGGAGCTTTCTTT. It translates to CASSFWGGGGRGAFF.

The CDR3 coding sequence is TGTGCCAGCAACCAGGGAAACTACAATGAGCAGTTCTTC. Amino acids: CASNQGNYNEQFF. The J gene is TRBJ2-1, the V gene TRBV11-2, with D tentatively TRBD1 (5 bases). The CDR3 totals 13 residues. Looked up from germline, CDR1 is SGHAT and CDR2 is FQNNGV. The V gene lost 7 bases and the J gene lost 3 bases, with 10 bases spanning the gap.

The J gene is TRBJ2-3, the V gene TRBV7-9; possibly TRBD2 for D (6 bases). The CDR3 covers 16 residues. Germline-derived CDR1 and CDR2 are SEHNR and FQNEAQ (reference sequence). The V gene lost 0 bases and the J gene lost 2 bases, with 12 bases spanning the gap. The CDR3 here is CASSLAVGGNTDTQYF. The CDR3 DNA is TGTGCCAGCAGCTTAGCTGTCGGGGGAAACACAGATACGCAGTATTTT.

The chain uses TRBV5-4 and TRBJ2-5, with TRBD1 matching over 7 bases. This CDR3 spans 14 amino acids. V lost 0 bases to trimming and J lost 3 bases; unmatched junction nucleotides: 2. Germline assignment: CDR1 SGHNT and CDR2 YYREEE (reference sequence). CDR3: CASSLDGQEETQYF. CDR3 DNA: TGTGCCAGCAGCTTGGACGGACAGGAAGAGACCCAGTACTTC.

This clone appeared a few times. The chain recombines TRBV30 with TRBJ1-6; D gene unclear. V lost 0 bases and J 9 bases, leaving 9 bases between the germline ends. The CDR3 is 13 amino acids. Looked up from germline, CDR1 is GTSNPN and CDR2 is SVGIG (reference sequence). CDR3 amino acids: CAWSVFRVSPLHF. The CDR3 DNA sequence: TGTGCCTGGAGTGTATTTCGAGTTTCACCCCTCCACTTT.

The V gene is TRBV4-3, the J gene TRBJ2-1; TRBD1 agrees at 8 bases. V shed 4 bases and J 3 bases; nucleotides not matched to a gene: 8. This CDR3 is built from 16 residues. Germline CDR1 is LGHNA and CDR2 is YSLEER. The CDR3 DNA sequence: TGCGCCAGCAGCCCGGAGGACAGGGTCGGCTACAATGAGCAGTTCTTC. It encodes CASSPEDRVGYNEQFF.

The CDR3 is CASSRALGSGVLGTDTQYF. CDR3 nucleotide sequence: TGCGCCAGCAGCCGGGCCTTAGGTAGCGGGGTGTTGGGCACAGATACGCAGTATTTT. The chain has TRBV5-1 and TRBJ2-3; 8 bases are shared with TRBD2. The CDR3 covers 19 residues. Germline trimming cut 4 bases from V and 1 base from J; bases unmatched to any gene: 17. Germline-derived CDR1 and CDR2 are SGHRS and YFSETQ.

The rearrangement uses TRBV18 and TRBJ2-3, with TRBD1 as a possible D gene (6 bases). Germline CDR1 reads KGHSH; CDR2 reads LQKENI. The V end was cut by 3 bases, the J end by 3 bases, with 13 bases between. This CDR3 has 15 amino acids. DNA of the CDR3: TGTGCCAGCTCACCGGACAGAGGAGCAACAGATACGCAGTATTTT. Translation gives CASSPDRGATDTQYF.

The CDR3 bases are TGTGCCAGCAGTCCACAGGGGTTGAGCAATCAGCCCCAGCATTTT. Translating it yields CASSPQGLSNQPQHF. The rearrangement uses TRBV28 and TRBJ1-5, with TRBD1 matching 7 bases. The germline CDR1 and CDR2 sequences are MDHEN and SYDVKM. V shed 5 bases and J 1 base; nucleotides not matched to a gene: 5. The CDR3 has 15 residues.

The chain links TRBV28 to TRBJ2-3, with 9 nucleotides matching TRBD2. V shed 10 bases, J shed 2 bases, and the junction held 10 bases outside the gene matches. The CDR3 length is 15 residues. The germline CDR1 and CDR2 sequences are MDHEN and SYDVKM. The DNA of the CDR3 is TGTGCCACCCTTAGCGGGGGCCAACACACAGATACGCAGTATTTT. It translates to CATLSGGQHTDTQYF.

This chain connects TRBV5-4 to TRBJ2-5, with D perhaps TRBD1 (5 bases). Trimming shortened V by 2 bases and J by 5 bases, and 13 bases separated the two germline ends. The CDR3 totals 14 residues. The germline V gene encodes CDR1 SGHNT and CDR2 YYREEE (reference sequence). DNA for the CDR3: TGTGCCAGCAGCTTCCAGGGTTCTTCGGAGACCCAGTACTTC. It yields the protein CASSFQGSSETQYF.

The chain employs TRBV4-3 and TRBJ2-3, with D possibly matching TRBD2 (6 bases). In germline, CDR1 is LGHNA, CDR2 YSLEER. The CDR3 runs to 16 residues. Trimming shortened V by 1 base and J by 2 bases, and 13 bases separated the two germline ends. The CDR3 region has the DNA TGCGCCAGCAGCCAAGCGGCGGGGATCGACACAGATACGCAGTATTTT. Its protein product is CASSQAAGIDTDTQYF.

The chain employs TRBV2 and TRBJ2-5; 9 bases align to TRBD1. The CDR3 consists of 13 residues. Per the germline V gene, CDR1 is SNHLY and CDR2 is FYNNEI. J lost 4 bases, V lost 6 bases, and 3 bases had no gene match. The CDR3 DNA follows: TGTGCCAGCAGACAGGGGGCCTCAGAGACCCAGTACTTC. It codes for CASRQGASETQYF. Complete variable domain (other parts from reference TRBV2 and TRBJ2-5): EPEVTQTPSHQVTQMGQEVILRCVPISNHLYFYWYRQILGQKVEFLVSFYNNEISEKSEIFDDQFSVERPDGSNFTLKIRSTKLEDSAMYFCASRQGASETQYFGPGTRLLVL.

This clone was seen a single time. The junction departs from germline at one end; a sequencing error may be responsible. The chain links TRBV29-1 to TRBJ1-2; D call uncertain. Looked up from germline, CDR1 is SQVTM and CDR2 is ANQGSEA. The length of the CDR3 is 11 residues. The CDR3 nucleotides read TGCAGCGCTGAAGAGCGGGATGGCTACACCTTC. The encoded protein is CSAEERDGYTF.

J is TRBJ2-2 and V is TRBV12-5; D remains ambiguous. Germline CDR1 is LGHNT and CDR2 is FRNRAP. Trimming removed 9 bases at V and 3 bases at J, with 8 bases between. The CDR3 extends over 12 amino acids. The CDR3 reads CASRPYTGELFF. The CDR3 nucleotides are TGTGCTAGCAGGCCCTACACCGGGGAGCTGTTTTTT.